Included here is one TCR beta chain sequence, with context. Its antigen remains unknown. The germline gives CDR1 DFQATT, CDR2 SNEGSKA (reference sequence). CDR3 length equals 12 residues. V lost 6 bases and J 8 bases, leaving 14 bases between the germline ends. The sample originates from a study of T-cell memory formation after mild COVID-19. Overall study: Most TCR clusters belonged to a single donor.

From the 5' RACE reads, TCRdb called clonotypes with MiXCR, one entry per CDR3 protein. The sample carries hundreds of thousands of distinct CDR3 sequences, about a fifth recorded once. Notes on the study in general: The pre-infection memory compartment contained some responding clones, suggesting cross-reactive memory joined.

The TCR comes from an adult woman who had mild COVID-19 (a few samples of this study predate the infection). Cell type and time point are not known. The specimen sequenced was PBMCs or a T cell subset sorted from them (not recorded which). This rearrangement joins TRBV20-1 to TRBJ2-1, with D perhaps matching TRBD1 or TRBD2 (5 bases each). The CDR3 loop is CSASFLGDEQFF. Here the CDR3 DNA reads TGCAGTGCAAGCTTCTTGGGGGATGAGCAGTTCTTC.